A selection of T cell receptor beta chains follows, all from one sample in a study of patients and donors after allogeneic stem cell transplantation. TCRdb reprocessed the RT-PCR reads with MiXCR, giving one entry per CDR3 protein. The repertoire holds 900,000 to 1,000,000 distinct CDR3 sequences, with approximately 19% as singletons. The material sequenced was blood, either unsorted or a sorted T cell fraction (not recorded which). All receptors derive from a human donor who was either an allogeneic HSCT recipient or a stem cell or donor lymphocyte infusion donor (not recorded which). It is not recorded whose cells these are; they may come from a transplant donor. The CDR3 runs from the conserved cysteine through the conserved F or W. D genes are given only for firm matches. Not all rows give a size; the values are once, few, many and, for expanded clones, a class.

V	size	J	D	DNA	CDR3
TRBV11-2	NA	TRBJ2-7	TRBD2	TGTGCCAGCAGAAGCGGGGGGCGATCAACCTACGAGCAGTACTTC	CASRSGGRSTYEQYF
TRBV7-8	NA	TRBJ2-7	NA	TGTGCCAGCAGCCCCCTCGGGCGGCTATCCTACGAGCAGTACTTC	CASSPLGRLSYEQYF
TRBV25-1	NA	TRBJ2-7	NA	TGTGCCAGCAGACCGTCCCGGGGCGAGCAGTACTTC	CASRPSRGEQYF
TRBV2	NA	TRBJ2-1	TRBD2	TGTGCCAGCAGTGAAGCGCTGGGGGCGGGGGGTGGCGGTGAGCAGTTCTTC	CASSEALGAGGGGEQFF
TRBV7-9	NA	TRBJ2-5	NA	TGTGCCAGCAGCTTAGCCCACCAGGCAGAGACCCAGTACTTC	CASSLAHQAETQYF
TRBV29-1	NA	TRBJ1-1	NA	NA	CSVDGDSSMKLSF
TRBV29-1	many	TRBJ1-1	NA	TGCAGCGTGGTGGGGACTGAAGCTTTCTTT	CSVVGTEAFF
TRBV5-5	few	TRBJ2-7	NA	TGTGCCAGCAGCTTGGCTGTAGGTGGATACGAGCAGTACTTC	CASSLAVGGYEQYF
TRBV4-1	NA	TRBJ2-4	NA	TGCGCCAGCAGGTCTATAGGGACTGGGAAAAACATTCAGTACTTC	CASRSIGTGKNIQYF
TRBV10-3	few	TRBJ1-5	TRBD1	TGTGCCATCAGTGCCGGGACAGTATATAGCAATCAGCCCCAGCATTTT	CAISAGTVYSNQPQHF
TRBV15	NA	TRBJ2-5	NA	TGTGCCACCAGCAGTCCGGGTCCTAAGACCCAGTACTTC	CATSSPGPKTQYF
TRBV29-1	NA	TRBJ2-5	NA	TGCAGCGTTACCTCCAACACGGGGAGCCAAGAGACCCAGTACTTC	CSVTSNTGSQETQYF
TRBV4-1	NA	TRBJ1-1	NA	TGCGCCAGCAGCCAATTGGTGAGGAACACTGAAGCTTTCTTT	CASSQLVRNTEAFF
TRBV15	few	TRBJ1-1	TRBD1	TGTGCCACCAGCAGAGATTCTCAGGGGGGGGCTGATGAAGCTTTCTTT	CATSRDSQGGADEAFF
TRBV20-1	NA	TRBJ2-7	TRBD2	TGCAGTGCTAGTCTTAGCGGGAGTTGGCACGAGCAGTACTTC	CSASLSGSWHEQYF
TRBV20-1	NA	TRBJ2-7	TRBD2	TGCAGTGCTACCGGTAGCGGGAGAACCGTAGACGAGCAGTACTTC	CSATGSGRTVDEQYF
TRBV27	NA	TRBJ1-2	TRBD1	TGTGCCAGCAGTTCCCTCTTTAGGACAGGGGATAACTATGGCTACACCTTC	CASSSLFRTGDNYGYTF
TRBV12-3/TRBV12-4	few	TRBJ2-1	NA	TGTGCCAGCAGTTTATATGGGCAGCAGTTCTTC	CASSLYGQQFF
TRBV4-3	NA	TRBJ2-2	TRBD1	TGCGCCAGCAGCCAAGTGCGGACAGGGGGGAACACCGGGGAGCTGTTTTTT	CASSQVRTGGNTGELFF
TRBV20-1	few	TRBJ1-5	NA	TGCAGTGCTAGAGACCCTAGGCCGATTAGCAATCAGCCCCAGCATTTT	CSARDPRPISNQPQHF
TRBV7-9	NA	TRBJ2-1	NA	TGTGCCAGCACCCTAGGAATACATGAGCAGTTCTTC	CASTLGIHEQFF
TRBV12-3/TRBV12-4	NA	TRBJ1-2	NA	TGTGCCAGCAGTTCAATAGGGGGACTGGTGTATGGCTACACCTTC	CASSSIGGLVYGYTF
TRBV5-1	NA	TRBJ2-3	TRBD2	TGCGCCAGCAGGGGTAGCGGGAGTGTGGATACGCAGTATTTT	CASRGSGSVDTQYF
TRBV6-2/TRBV6-3	few	TRBJ2-4	NA	TGTGCCAGCAGTTACGCTCTAGCCAAAAACATTCAGTACTTC	CASSYALAKNIQYF
TRBV12-3/TRBV12-4	many	TRBJ1-1	TRBD1	TGTGCCAGCAGTCAAGACAGGGGAGGGGGTTTTACTAACACTGAAGCTTTCTTT	CASSQDRGGGFTNTEAFF
TRBV12-3/TRBV12-4	few	TRBJ2-7	TRBD2	TGTGCCAGCAGTTTAGCAGCGGGAGCTATGTACGAGCAGTACTTC	CASSLAAGAMYEQYF
TRBV4-3	few	TRBJ2-3	TRBD1	TGCGCCAGCAGCCGAGGAGACAGGGGTATCGCAGCGGGTACAGATACGCAGTATTTT	CASSRGDRGIAAGTDTQYF
TRBV10-3	many	TRBJ2-3	TRBD1	TGTGCCATCAGCTGGGACAGAAGCACAGATACGCAGTATTTT	CAISWDRSTDTQYF
TRBV20-1	NA	TRBJ1-6	NA	TGCAGTGCTAGAGATTCCGCAGGGAGTAATTCACCCCTCCACTTT	CSARDSAGSNSPLHF
TRBV7-8	many	TRBJ1-1	NA	TGTGCCAGCAGCTTAGTACAACACCCGAACACTGAAGCTTTCTTT	CASSLVQHPNTEAFF
TRBV7-9	once	TRBJ2-3	TRBD2	TGTGCCAGCGCGCCGGGGGGAACAAATACAGATACGCAGTATTTT	CASAPGGTNTDTQYF
TRBV19	NA	TRBJ2-2	TRBD1	TGTGCCAGTAGTATAATGGGACAGGGAAACACCGGGGAGCTGTTTTTT	CASSIMGQGNTGELFF
TRBV27	NA	TRBJ2-1	NA	TGTGCCAGCAGTAACGACAGGCTACAGCAGTTCTTC	CASSNDRLQQFF
TRBV20-1	NA	TRBJ1-1	NA	TGCAGTGCTAGGGTAAGGGACCTTAGGCGAGCTTTCTTT	CSARVRDLRRAFF
TRBV20-1	NA	TRBJ2-7	TRBD1	TGCAGTGCCCTCACAGCCCCAGGGGGCTACGAGCAGTACTTC	CSALTAPGGYEQYF
TRBV12-3/TRBV12-4	many	TRBJ2-5	NA	TGTGCCAGCAGTCCGGGAGAGCTAGGGACCCAGTACTTC	CASSPGELGTQYF
TRBV12-3/TRBV12-4	many	TRBJ1-2	NA	TGTGCCAGCAGTTCCTCGGGACAAAACCGCTATGGCTACACCTTC	CASSSSGQNRYGYTF
TRBV12-3/TRBV12-4	NA	TRBJ2-2	TRBD1	TGTGCCAGCAGCAGGACAGGGGGCGGGACCGGGGAGCTGTTTTTT	CASSRTGGGTGELFF
TRBV12-3/TRBV12-4	many	TRBJ2-2	TRBD2	TGTGCCAGCGCAAAAGAAGCGGGAGGGTTCGGGGAGCTGTTTTTT	CASAKEAGGFGELFF
TRBV5-4	NA	TRBJ2-1	NA	TGTGCCAGCAGCTTCTCTTCCCTAAGGGAGCAGTTCTTC	CASSFSSLREQFF
TRBV20-1	NA	TRBJ1-1	NA	TGCAGTGCTAGTCCCGGGATCCTGGGGAACACTGAAGCTTTCTTT	CSASPGILGNTEAFF
TRBV9	NA	TRBJ1-2	NA	TGTGCCAGCAGCGTCGAAGGGGACCAATCCTATGGCTACACCTTC	CASSVEGDQSYGYTF
TRBV20-1	few	TRBJ2-1	NA	TGCAGTGCTGGGCTGGGCAATGAGCAGTTCTTC	CSAGLGNEQFF
TRBV30	few	TRBJ2-3	NA	TGTGCCTGGAGAGGGGGATTAGCAGATACGCAGTATTTT	CAWRGGLADTQYF
TRBV4-1	NA	TRBJ2-2	NA	TGCGCCAGCAGCCAACCTACTAGTTTCACCGGGGAGCTGTTTTTT	CASSQPTSFTGELFF
TRBV4-2	NA	TRBJ2-3	TRBD2	TGTGCCAGCAGCCTTATACATGGGGAGGGGCAAAGAGGGACAGATACGCAGTATTTT	CASSLIHGEGQRGTDTQYF
TRBV7-2	few	TRBJ1-5	NA	TGTGCCAGCAGCCCCCGGCGAACTCAGCCCCAGCATTTT	CASSPRRTQPQHF
TRBV9	few	TRBJ2-3	TRBD2	TGTGCCAGCAGCGCAACTAGCGGGGGGGCCGGTGGGAGAGATACGCAGTATTTT	CASSATSGGAGGRDTQYF
TRBV14	few	TRBJ2-3	NA	TGTGCCAGCAGCCTCCTGGGTTCCAACCGGGGGGATACGCAGTATTTT	CASSLLGSNRGDTQYF